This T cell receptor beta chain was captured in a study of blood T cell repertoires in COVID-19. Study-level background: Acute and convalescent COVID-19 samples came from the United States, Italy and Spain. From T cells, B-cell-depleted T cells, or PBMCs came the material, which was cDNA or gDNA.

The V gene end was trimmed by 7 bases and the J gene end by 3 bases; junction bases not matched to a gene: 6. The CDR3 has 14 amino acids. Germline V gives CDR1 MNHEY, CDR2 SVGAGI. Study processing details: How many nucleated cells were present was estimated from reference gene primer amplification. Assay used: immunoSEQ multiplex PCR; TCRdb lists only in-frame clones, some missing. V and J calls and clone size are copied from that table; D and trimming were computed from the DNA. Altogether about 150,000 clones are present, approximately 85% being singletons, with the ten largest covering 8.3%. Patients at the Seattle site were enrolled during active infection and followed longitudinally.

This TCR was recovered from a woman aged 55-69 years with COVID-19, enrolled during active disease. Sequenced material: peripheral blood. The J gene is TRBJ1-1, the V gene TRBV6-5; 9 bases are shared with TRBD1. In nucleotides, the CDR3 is TGTGCCAGCACCAAGACAGGGGGGTACACTGAAGCTTTCTTT. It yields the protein CASTKTGGYTEAFF.